The rows below give T cell receptor beta chains drawn from one sample of a study of cytomegalovirus exposure and HLA in healthy donors. Data came from immunoSEQ multiplex PCR; TCRdb stores just in-frame clones and leaves some out. The data contain tens of thousands of clones, almost 85% of them singletons. Sequenced input: PBMCs. The receptor source for this set is a man aged 18 to 29 in good health and CMV-seronegative. Each CDR3 is given with its conserved first and last residue. Fields, in order: D gene, V gene, clone size, J gene, CDR3 protein, CDR3 DNA. The D gene is left open where the match is weak. Rows give clone size only sometimes, using once, few, many, or a class for an expanded clone.

TRBD1,TRBV2,once,TRBJ2-1,CASSVSGQGYNEQFF,TGTGCCAGCAGTGTGTCGGGACAGGGGTACAATGAGCAGTTCTTC
TRBD2,TRBV5-1,NA,TRBJ2-7,CASSLGTSGSYEQYF,TGCGCCAGCAGCTTAGGGACTAGCGGCTCCTACGAGCAGTACTTC
TRBD1,TRBV25-1,NA,TRBJ2-7,CASSVGTAFSYEQYF,TGTGCCAGCAGTGTTGGGACAGCCTTTTCCTACGAGCAGTACTTC
TRBD2,TRBV5-1,NA,TRBJ2-3,CASSSRPFSGGRGNTQYF,TGCGCCAGCAGCTCGCGACCATTTAGCGGGGGTCGAGGGAATACGCAGTATTTT
NA,TRBV5-1,NA,TRBJ2-5,CASSWGGGLRQEAQYF,TGCGCCAGCAGCTGGGGAGGGGGGCTGAGACAAGAGGCCCAGTACTTC
NA,TRBV19,NA,TRBJ1-2,CASSIRDTDGYTF,TGTGCCAGTAGTATCAGGGATACGGATGGCTACACCTTC
TRBD1,TRBV7-3,NA,TRBJ1-2,CASSLNFGGQSSYTF,TGTGCCAGCAGCTTAAACTTTGGGGGACAGAGCAGCTACACCTTC
NA,TRBV4-3,many,TRBJ2-7,CASSQAEGGAYEQYF,TGCGCCAGCAGCCAAGCAGAGGGAGGCGCCTACGAGCAGTACTTC
NA,TRBV28,NA,TRBJ2-1,CASNPRGQYNEQFF,TGTGCCAGCAACCCCCGAGGCCAATACAATGAGCAGTTCTTC
NA,TRBV28,once,TRBJ1-2,CASSLYTANYGYTF,TGTGCCAGCAGTTTGTACACAGCTAACTATGGCTACACCTTC
NA,TRBV7-2,once,TRBJ1-1,CASSLGTSNTEAFF,TGTGCCAGCAGCCTCGGGACATCGAACACTGAAGCTTTCTTT
NA,TRBV7-9,NA,TRBJ2-3,CASSRRDSTDTQYF,TGTGCCAGCAGCCGTAGGGACTCCACAGATACGCAGTATTTT
TRBD1,TRBV27,NA,TRBJ1-2,CASSFLSRTGSNYGYTF,TGTGCCAGCAGTTTTTTAAGCAGGACAGGAAGTAACTATGGCTACACCTTC
TRBD1,TRBV27,NA,TRBJ2-7,CASSSTLRTGASSYEQYF,TGTGCCAGCAGCTCAACCTTACGGACAGGCGCAAGCTCCTACGAGCAGTACTTC
NA,TRBV7-2,NA,TRBJ2-2,CASRNLANTGELFF,TGTGCCAGCAGGAACCTAGCGAATACCGGGGAGCTGTTTTTT
TRBD1,TRBV10-1,NA,TRBJ1-4,CASWRQGGNNEKLFF,TGCGCCAGCTGGAGACAGGGGGGCAATAATGAAAAACTGTTTTTT
TRBD1,TRBV27,NA,TRBJ1-1,CASSLFLRQGKNTEAFF,TGTGCCAGCAGTCTTTTTCTTCGACAGGGGAAGAACACTGAAGCTTTCTTT
NA,TRBV28,NA,TRBJ1-1,CASSWGELNTEAFF,TGTGCCAGCAGTTGGGGGGAGCTGAACACTGAAGCTTTCTTT
NA,TRBV7-9,NA,TRBJ2-7,CASSRAKPRQRAYEQYF,TGTGCCAGCAGCCGGGCCAAACCCCGGCAGAGGGCCTACGAGCAGTACTTC
TRBD1,TRBV9,NA,TRBJ2-2,CASSPPGQTNTGELFF,TGTGCCAGCAGCCCTCCGGGACAGACGAACACCGGGGAGCTGTTTTTT
TRBD1,TRBV5-4,NA,TRBJ2-5,CASSETGRETQYF,TGTGCCAGCAGCGAGACAGGGCGTGAGACCCAGTACTTC
NA,TRBV5-1,once,TRBJ1-1,CASSLDGGRAVEAFF,TGCGCCAGCAGCTTGGACGGGGGACGGGCGGTGGAAGCTTTCTTT
NA,TRBV18,NA,TRBJ1-1,CASSPGNTEAFF,TGTGCCAGCTCACCCGGGAACACTGAAGCTTTCTTT
TRBD1,TRBV19,NA,TRBJ1-5,CASKDRAKNQPQHF,TGTGCCAGCAAAGACAGGGCGAAGAATCAGCCCCAGCATTTT
NA,TRBV9,NA,TRBJ1-4,CASSVEWDILNEKLFF,TGTGCCAGCAGCGTAGAGTGGGACATATTGAATGAAAAACTGTTTTTT
NA,TRBV6-5,NA,TRBJ1-5,CASSYFGQEGIQPQHF,TGTGCCAGCAGTTACTTCGGGCAGGAGGGTATTCAGCCCCAGCATTTT
NA,TRBV15,NA,TRBJ2-7,CATSRDRDPQYF,TGTGCCACCAGCAGAGATCGGGATCCCCAGTACTTC
NA,TRBV27,NA,TRBJ1-2,CASSLDSQYGYTF,TGTGCCAGCAGTTTGGACAGCCAGTATGGCTACACCTTC
NA,TRBV4-3,NA,TRBJ1-6,CASSQEQGGERDALHF,TGCGCCAGCAGCCAAGAACAGGGAGGGGAGCGTGATGCCCTCCACTTT
NA,TRBV28,NA,TRBJ2-3,CASSKQDTQYF,TGTGCCAGCAGCAAACAGGATACGCAGTATTTT